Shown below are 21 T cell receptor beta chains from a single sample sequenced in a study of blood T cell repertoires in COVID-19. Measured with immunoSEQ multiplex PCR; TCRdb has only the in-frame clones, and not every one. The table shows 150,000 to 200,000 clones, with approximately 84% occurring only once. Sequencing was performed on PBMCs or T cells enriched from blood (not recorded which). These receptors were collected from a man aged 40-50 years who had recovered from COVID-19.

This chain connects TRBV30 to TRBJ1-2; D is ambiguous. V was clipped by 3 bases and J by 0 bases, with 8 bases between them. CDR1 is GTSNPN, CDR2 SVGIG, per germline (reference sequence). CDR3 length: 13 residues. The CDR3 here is CAWSPTPNYGYTF. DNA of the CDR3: TGTGCCTGGAGCCCCACTCCTAACTATGGCTACACCTTC.

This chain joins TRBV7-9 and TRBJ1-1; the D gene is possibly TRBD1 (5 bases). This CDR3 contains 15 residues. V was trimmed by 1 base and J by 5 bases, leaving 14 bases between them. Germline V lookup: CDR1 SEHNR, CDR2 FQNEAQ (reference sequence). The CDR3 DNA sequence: TGTGCCAGCAGCTTAGACGCCGGTGGGGGGACTGAAGCTTTCTTT. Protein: CASSLDAGGGTEAFF.

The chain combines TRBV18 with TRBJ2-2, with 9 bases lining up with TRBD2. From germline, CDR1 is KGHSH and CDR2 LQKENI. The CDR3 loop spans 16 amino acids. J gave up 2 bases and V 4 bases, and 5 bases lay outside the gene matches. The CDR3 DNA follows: TGTGCCAGCTCACTACCGACTAGCGGCAACACCGGGGAGCTGTTTTTT. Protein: CASSLPTSGNTGELFF.

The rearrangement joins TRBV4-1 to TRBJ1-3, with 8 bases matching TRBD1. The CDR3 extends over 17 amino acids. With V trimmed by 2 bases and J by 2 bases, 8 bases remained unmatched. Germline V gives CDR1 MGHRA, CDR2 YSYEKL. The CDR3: CASSQPSGGLTGNTIYF. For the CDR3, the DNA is TGCGCCAGCAGCCAACCATCAGGGGGCTTAACTGGAAACACCATATATTTT.

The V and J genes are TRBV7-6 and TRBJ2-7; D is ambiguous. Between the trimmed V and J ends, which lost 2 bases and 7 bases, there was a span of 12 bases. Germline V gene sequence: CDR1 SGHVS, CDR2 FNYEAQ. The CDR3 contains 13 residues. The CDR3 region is CASSLSAAGEQYF. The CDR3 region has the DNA TGTGCCAGCAGCTTATCCGCGGCTGGGGAGCAGTACTTC.

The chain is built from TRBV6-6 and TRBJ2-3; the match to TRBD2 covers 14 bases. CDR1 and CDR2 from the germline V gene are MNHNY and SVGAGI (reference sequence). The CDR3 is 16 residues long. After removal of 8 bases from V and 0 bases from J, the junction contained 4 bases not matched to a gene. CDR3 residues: CASGLAGGRSTDTQYF. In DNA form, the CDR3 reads TGTGCCAGCGGACTAGCGGGGGGCCGAAGCACAGATACGCAGTATTTT.

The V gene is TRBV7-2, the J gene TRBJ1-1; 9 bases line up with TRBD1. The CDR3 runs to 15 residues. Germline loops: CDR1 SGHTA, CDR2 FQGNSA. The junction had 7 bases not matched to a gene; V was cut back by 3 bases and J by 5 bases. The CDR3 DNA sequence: TGTGCCAGCAGCTTCCGGGGACAGGGAGTGACTGAAGCTTTCTTT. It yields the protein CASSFRGQGVTEAFF.

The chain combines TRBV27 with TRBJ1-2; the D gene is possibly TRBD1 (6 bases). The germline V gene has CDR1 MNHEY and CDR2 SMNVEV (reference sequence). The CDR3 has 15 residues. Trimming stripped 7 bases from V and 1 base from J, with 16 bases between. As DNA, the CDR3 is TGTGCCAGCACCCAATCAGGGGATCGTAACTATGGCTACACCTTC. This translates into CASTQSGDRNYGYTF.

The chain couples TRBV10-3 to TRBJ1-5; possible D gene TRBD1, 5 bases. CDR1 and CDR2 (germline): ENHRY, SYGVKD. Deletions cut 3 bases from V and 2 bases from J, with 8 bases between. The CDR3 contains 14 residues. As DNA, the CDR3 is TGTGCCATCAGTGAACTCAGGGGCAATCAGCCCCAGCATTTT. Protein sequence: CAISELRGNQPQHF.

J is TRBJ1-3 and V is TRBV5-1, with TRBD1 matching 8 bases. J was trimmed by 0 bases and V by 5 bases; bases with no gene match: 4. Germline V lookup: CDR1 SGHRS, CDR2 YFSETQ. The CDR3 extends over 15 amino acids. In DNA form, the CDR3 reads TGCGCCAGCAGGCCCGACAGGGGCTCTGGAAACACCATATATTTT. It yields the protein CASRPDRGSGNTIYF.

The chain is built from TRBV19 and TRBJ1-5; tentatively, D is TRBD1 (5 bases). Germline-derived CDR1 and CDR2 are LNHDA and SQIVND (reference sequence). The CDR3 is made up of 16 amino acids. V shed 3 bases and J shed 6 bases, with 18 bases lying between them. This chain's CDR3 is CASSIPRTLFGQPQHF. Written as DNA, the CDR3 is TGTGCCAGTAGTATCCCCCGGACATTATTCGGTCAGCCCCAGCATTTT.

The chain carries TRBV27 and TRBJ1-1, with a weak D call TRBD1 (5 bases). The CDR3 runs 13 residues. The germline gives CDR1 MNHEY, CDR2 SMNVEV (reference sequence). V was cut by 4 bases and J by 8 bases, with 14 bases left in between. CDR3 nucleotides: TGTGCCAGCAGTTCCTGGACATCGTTCGAAGCTTTCTTT. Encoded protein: CASSSWTSFEAFF.

CDR3 sequence: CASSYDGGGTDTQYF. The CDR3 coding sequence is TGTGCCAGCAGTTACGATGGCGGGGGCACAGATACGCAGTATTTT. The chain joins TRBV6-5 to TRBJ2-3; possibly TRBD2 for D (6 bases). This CDR3 has 15 residues. V lost 2 bases, J lost 1 base, and 10 bases lay in between. The V gene's germline CDR1 is MNHEY and CDR2 SVGAGI.

CDR3 amino acids: CASSPGQGSPVTDTQYF. The CDR3 DNA reads as TGCGCCAGCAGCCCGGGACAGGGGTCCCCCGTCACAGATACGCAGTATTTT. The chain employs TRBV5-1 and TRBJ2-3; 10 nucleotides match TRBD1. Per the germline V gene, CDR1 is SGHRS and CDR2 is YFSETQ. The V and J ends lost 4 bases and 2 bases, in that order; junction bases with no gene match: 10. The CDR3 is made up of 17 amino acids.

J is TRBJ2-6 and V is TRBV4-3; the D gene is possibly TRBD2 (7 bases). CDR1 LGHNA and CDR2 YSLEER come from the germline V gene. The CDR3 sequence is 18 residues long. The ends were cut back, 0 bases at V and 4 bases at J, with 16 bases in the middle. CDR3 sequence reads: CASSQEAGGGRGANVLTF. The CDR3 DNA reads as TGCGCCAGCAGCCAAGAAGCCGGCGGGGGCCGCGGGGCCAACGTCCTGACTTTC.

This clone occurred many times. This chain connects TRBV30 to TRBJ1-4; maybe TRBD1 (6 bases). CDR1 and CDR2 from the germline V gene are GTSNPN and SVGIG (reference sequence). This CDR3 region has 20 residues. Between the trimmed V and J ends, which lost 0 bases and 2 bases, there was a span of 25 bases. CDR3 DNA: TGTGCCTGGAGTGTACGTCGTGGGGACATTCTTAGACAGACTAATGAAAAACTGTTTTTT. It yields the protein CAWSVRRGDILRQTNEKLFF.

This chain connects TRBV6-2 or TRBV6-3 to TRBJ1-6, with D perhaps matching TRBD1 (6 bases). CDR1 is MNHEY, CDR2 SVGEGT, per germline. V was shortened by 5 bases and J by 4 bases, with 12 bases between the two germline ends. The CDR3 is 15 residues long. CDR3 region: CASSTGGRYNSPLHF. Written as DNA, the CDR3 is TGTGCCAGCAGTACGGGGGGCAGATATAATTCACCCCTCCACTTT.

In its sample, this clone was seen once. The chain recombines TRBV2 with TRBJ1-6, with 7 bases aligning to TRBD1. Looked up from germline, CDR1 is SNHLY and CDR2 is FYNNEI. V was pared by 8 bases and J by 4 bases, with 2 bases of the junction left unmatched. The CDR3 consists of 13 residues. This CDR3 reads CASRGQYNSPLHF. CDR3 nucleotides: TGTGCCAGCCGGGGACAGTATAATTCACCCCTCCACTTT.

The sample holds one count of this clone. The CDR3 DNA sequence: TGTGCCAGCAGTGAAGGAGGGGAGTGGGACGAGCAGTACTTC. This sequence encodes CASSEGGEWDEQYF. The gene calls are TRBV25-1 and TRBJ2-7; maybe TRBD2 (6 bases). The CDR3 length is 14 residues. CDR1 and CDR2 (germline): MGHDK, SYGVNS. With 2 bases removed from V and 5 bases from J, the gap between germline ends came to 13 bases.

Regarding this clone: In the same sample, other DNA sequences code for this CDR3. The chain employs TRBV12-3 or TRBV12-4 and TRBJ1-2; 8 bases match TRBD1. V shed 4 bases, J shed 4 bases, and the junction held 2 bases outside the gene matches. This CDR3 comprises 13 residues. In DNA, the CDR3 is TGTGCCAGCAGTTGGGACAGGTCCTATGGCTACACCTTC. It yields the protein CASSWDRSYGYTF.

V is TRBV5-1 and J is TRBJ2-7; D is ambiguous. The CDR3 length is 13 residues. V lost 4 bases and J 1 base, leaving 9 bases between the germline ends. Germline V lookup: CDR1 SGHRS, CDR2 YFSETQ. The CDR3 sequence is CASSRFGSYEQYF. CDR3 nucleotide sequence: TGCGCCAGCAGCCGATTCGGGTCCTACGAGCAGTACTTC.